This T cell receptor (beta chain) was retrieved from a study of blood T cell repertoires in COVID-19. This CDR3 is 13 amino acids long. Assay used: immunoSEQ multiplex PCR; TCRdb lists only in-frame clones, some missing. The data hold tens of thousands of clones, with approximately 80% observed a single time. Material for sequencing was peripheral blood. The source is a woman at least 80 years old with active or convalescent COVID-19. V usage is TRBV21-1 and J usage is TRBJ1-4. TRBV21-1 counts as a pseudogene. The DNA of the CDR3 is TGTGCCAGCGGCCGGGACTTGAACGAAAAACTGTTTTTT. It translates to CASGRDLNEKLFF.